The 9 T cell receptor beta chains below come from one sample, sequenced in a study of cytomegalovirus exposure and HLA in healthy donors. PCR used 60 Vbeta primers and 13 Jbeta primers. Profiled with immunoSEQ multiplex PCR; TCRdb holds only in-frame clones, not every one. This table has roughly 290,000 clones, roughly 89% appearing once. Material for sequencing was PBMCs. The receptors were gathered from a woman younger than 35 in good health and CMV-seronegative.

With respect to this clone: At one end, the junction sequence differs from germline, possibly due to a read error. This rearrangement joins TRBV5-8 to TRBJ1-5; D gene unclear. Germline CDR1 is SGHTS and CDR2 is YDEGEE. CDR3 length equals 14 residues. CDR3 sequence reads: CASSLGPNGEGFSF. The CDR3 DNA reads TGTGCCAGCAGCTTGGGTCCGAATGGGGAGGGTTTCTCGTTT.

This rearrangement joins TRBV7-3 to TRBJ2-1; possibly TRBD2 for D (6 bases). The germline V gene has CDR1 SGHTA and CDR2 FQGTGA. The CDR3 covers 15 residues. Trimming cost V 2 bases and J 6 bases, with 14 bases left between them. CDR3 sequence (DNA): TGTGCCAGCAGCTTAGGGGGGAGACCTCCCAATGAGCAGTTCTTC. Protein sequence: CASSLGGRPPNEQFF.

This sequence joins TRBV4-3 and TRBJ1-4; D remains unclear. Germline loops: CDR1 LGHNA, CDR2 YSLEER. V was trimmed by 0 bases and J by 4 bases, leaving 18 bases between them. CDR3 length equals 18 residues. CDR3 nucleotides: TGCGCCAGCAGCCAAGAGGAGGATTCTCGACCCGATAATGAAAAACTGTTTTTT. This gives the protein CASSQEEDSRPDNEKLFF.

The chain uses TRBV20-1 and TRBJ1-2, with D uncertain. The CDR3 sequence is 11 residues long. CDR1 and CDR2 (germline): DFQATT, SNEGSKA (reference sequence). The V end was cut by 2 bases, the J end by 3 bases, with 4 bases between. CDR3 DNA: TGCAGTGCTAGACTCGACTATGGCTACACCTTC. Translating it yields CSARLDYGYTF.

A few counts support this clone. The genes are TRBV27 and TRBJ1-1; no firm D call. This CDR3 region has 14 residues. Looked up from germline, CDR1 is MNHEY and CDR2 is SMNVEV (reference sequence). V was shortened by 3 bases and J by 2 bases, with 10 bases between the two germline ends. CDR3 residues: CASSFTGINTEAFF. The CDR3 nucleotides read TGTGCCAGCAGTTTCACCGGGATTAACACTGAAGCTTTCTTT.

Written as DNA, the CDR3 is TGTGCCAGCAGTGTTAGCGGGGGCCCCTACAATGAGCAGTTCTTC. Residues: CASSVSGGPYNEQFF. V and J are TRBV6-6 and TRBJ2-1, with 9 bases matching TRBD2. After removal of 5 bases from V and 2 bases from J, the junction contained 4 bases not matched to a gene. Germline assignment: CDR1 MNHNY and CDR2 SVGAGI (reference sequence). The CDR3 length is 15 residues.

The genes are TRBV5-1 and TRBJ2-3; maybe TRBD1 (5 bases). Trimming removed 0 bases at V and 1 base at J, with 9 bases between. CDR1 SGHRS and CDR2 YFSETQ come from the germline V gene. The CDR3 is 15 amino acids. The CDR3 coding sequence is TGCGCCAGCAGCTTGGAAGGGGCCCGCACAGATACGCAGTATTTT. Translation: CASSLEGARTDTQYF.

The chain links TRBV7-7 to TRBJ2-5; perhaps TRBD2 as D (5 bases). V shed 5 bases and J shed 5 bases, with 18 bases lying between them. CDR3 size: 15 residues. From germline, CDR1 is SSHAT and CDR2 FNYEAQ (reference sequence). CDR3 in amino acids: CASSPRGIGVETQYF. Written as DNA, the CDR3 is TGTGCCAGCAGCCCCCGAGGGATTGGGGTGGAGACCCAGTACTTC.

DNA of the CDR3: TGCGCCAGCAGCTCCCCAGGGCTCCAAGAGACCCAGTACTTC. Protein product: CASSSPGLQETQYF. The V and J genes are TRBV5-1 and TRBJ2-5, with TRBD1 as a possible D gene (5 bases). This CDR3 contains 14 residues. V was clipped by 3 bases and J by 1 base, with 10 bases between them. The germline V gene has CDR1 SGHRS and CDR2 YFSETQ.